This entry lists 5 T cell receptor beta chains sequenced from one sample in a study of OX40 agonist ivuxolimab in advanced cancers. Sequencing was performed with immunoSEQ multiplex PCR; in TCRdb, only in-frame clones are kept and a portion is missing. This sample carries around 55,000 clones, around 87% of them seen once, and the ten largest clones take 10% to 15%. Sequenced here: CD4+ or CD8+ T cells sorted from blood, sampled in a trial of the OX40 agonist ivuxolimab. These receptors originate from an adult with an advanced solid tumor such as melanoma, head and neck, liver or kidney cancer.

The J gene is TRBJ1-6, the V gene TRBV6-5; 9 bases are shared with TRBD1. The trim removed 0 bases at V and 7 bases at J, leaving 4 bases unmatched. Germline CDR1 and CDR2: MNHEY and SVGAGI. The CDR3 covers 16 residues. CDR3 residues: CASSYSIGTGNSPLHF. The CDR3 region has the DNA TGTGCCAGCAGTTACTCGATAGGGACAGGGAATTCACCCCTCCACTTT.

The CDR3 sequence: CASSFPGEGTEAFF. The CDR3 DNA reads TGTGCCAGCAGCTTCCCAGGGGAGGGCACTGAAGCTTTCTTT. The V and J genes are TRBV7-9 and TRBJ1-1, with a weak D call TRBD1 (6 bases). Trimming cost V 3 bases and J 4 bases, with 12 bases left between them. The CDR3 sequence is 14 residues long. From germline, CDR1 is SEHNR and CDR2 FQNEAQ (reference sequence).

The V call is TRBV7-9, the J call TRBJ2-7; 8 bases line up with TRBD1. The ends lost 5 bases at V and 2 bases at J; junction bases unmatched: 8. From germline, CDR1 is SEHNR and CDR2 FQNEAQ (reference sequence). The CDR3 runs to 15 residues. CDR3 region: CASSPNRGSTYEQYF. The CDR3 nucleotides are TGTGCCAGCAGCCCCAACAGGGGGTCTACCTACGAGCAGTACTTC.

The chain is built from TRBV6-6 and TRBJ2-2; a weak D match, TRBD2 (6 bases). CDR1 is MNHNY and CDR2 is SVGAGI in the germline V gene (reference sequence). CDR3 length equals 14 residues. The germline V and J ends were trimmed by 8 bases and 1 base, with 11 bases remaining between them. The CDR3 region has the DNA TGTGCCAGCTCGTACGGGGGGAACACCGGGGAGCTGTTTTTT. Its translation is CASSYGGNTGELFF.

The chain recombines TRBV11-2 with TRBJ2-1; D possibly uses TRBD1 or TRBD2 (6 bases each). The CDR3 consists of 16 residues. V lost 4 bases, J lost 7 bases, and 20 bases lay in between. In germline, CDR1 is SGHAT, CDR2 FQNNGV. CDR3 in DNA: TGTGCCAGCAGCTCGCCTTTATGGGGGGCCGAAAATGAGCAGTTCTTC. This translates into CASSSPLWGAENEQFF.